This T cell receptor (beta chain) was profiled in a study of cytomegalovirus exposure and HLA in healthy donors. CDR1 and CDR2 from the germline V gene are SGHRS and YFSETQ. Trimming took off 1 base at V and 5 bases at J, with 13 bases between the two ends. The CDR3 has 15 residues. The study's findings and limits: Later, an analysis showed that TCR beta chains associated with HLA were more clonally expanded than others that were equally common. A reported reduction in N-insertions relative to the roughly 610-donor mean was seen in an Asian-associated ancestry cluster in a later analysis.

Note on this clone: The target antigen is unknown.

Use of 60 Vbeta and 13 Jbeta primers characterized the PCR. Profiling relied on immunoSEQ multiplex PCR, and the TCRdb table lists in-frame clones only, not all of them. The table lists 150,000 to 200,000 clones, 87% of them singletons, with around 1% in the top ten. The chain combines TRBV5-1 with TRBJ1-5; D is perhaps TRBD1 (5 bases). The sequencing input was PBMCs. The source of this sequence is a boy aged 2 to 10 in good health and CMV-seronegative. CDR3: CASSLLGGGDQPQHF. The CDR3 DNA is TGCGCCAGCAGCTTGTTGGGTGGAGGGGATCAGCCCCAGCATTTT. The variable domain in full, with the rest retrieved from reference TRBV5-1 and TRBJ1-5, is KAGVTQTPRYLIKTRGQQVTLSCSPISGHRSVSWYQQTPGQGLQFLFEYFSETQRNKGNFPGRFSGRQFSNSRSEMNVSTLELGDSALYLCASSLLGGGDQPQHFGDGTRLSIL.